The clone carrying this TCR beta chain has only a few counts. An end of the junction does not agree with germline; a read error may underlie this. The CDR3 sequence is 13 residues long. Germline CDR1 reads SEHNR; CDR2 reads FQNEAQ (reference sequence). This specimen belongs to a study of T cells in Graves' hyperthyroidism and ophthalmopathy. RNA transcripts provided the source from which TCR beta CDR3 regions were amplified. Using the HTBI primer set, a first-round RT-PCR was run on the TCR CDR3. One entry per CDR3 protein results from TCRdb running MiXCR on the multiplex PCR reads. The sample records around 540,000 distinct CDR3 sequences, more than 45% being singletons.

This TCR was recovered from a woman aged 18-35 years with Graves' hyperthyroidism. The rearrangement links TRBV7-9 to TRBJ1-3; D unresolved. Source material: peripheral blood or thyroid tissue (not recorded which). The CDR3 DNA sequence: TGCGCCAGCAGCCAAGCCATAGGAAACACCATATATTTT. It codes for CASSQAIGNTIYF.